This passage covers 26 T cell receptor beta chains from one sample sequenced in a study of cytomegalovirus exposure and HLA in healthy donors (dated by TCRdb to about 2017). Libraries were built with the immunoSEQ multiplex PCR assay. For the multiplex PCR, a mixture combining 60 forward primers for TCR Vbeta segments and 13 reverse primers for TCR Jbeta segments was used. This is the immuneACCESS table as TCRdb keeps it, with only in-frame sequences that have V and J called. A part of the clones is gone; compared with another copy, unresolved V genes explain less than half, and the rest is unexplained. The sample table contains 150,000 to 200,000 clones; only one count was recorded for 60% to 80% of them. The ten largest clones add up to 2.5% to 3% of the sample. Sequencing was done on a sample of PBMCs. The receptors come from a man aged 35 to 55 in good health and CMV-seronegative.

This rearrangement joins TRBV5-6 to TRBJ2-2; 9 bases agree with TRBD1. Germline V gene sequence: CDR1 SGHDT, CDR2 YYEEEE. The CDR3 is 15 residues long. V lost 2 bases to trimming and J lost 6 bases; unmatched junction nucleotides: 5. As DNA, the CDR3 is TGTGCCAGCAGCTTTGGACAGGGGACCGCCGGGGAGCTGTTTTTT. Protein product: CASSFGQGTAGELFF.

V gene TRBV2 combines with J gene TRBJ1-3; no firm D call. Deletions cut 2 bases from V and 0 bases from J, with 11 bases between. This CDR3 region has 16 residues. Germline loops: CDR1 SNHLY, CDR2 FYNNEI. This CDR3 is CASSEWQAISGNTIYF. The CDR3 region has the DNA TGTGCCAGCAGTGAATGGCAGGCGATCTCTGGAAACACCATATATTTT.

The chain is built from TRBV7-2 and TRBJ2-1; 13 positions agree with TRBD2. Germline assignment: CDR1 SGHTA and CDR2 FQGNSA. J gave up 13 bases and V 3 bases, and 6 bases lay outside the gene matches. This CDR3 has 14 amino acids. CDR3 in amino acids: CASSLGLAGMAQFF. The CDR3 region has the DNA TGTGCCAGCAGCTTGGGACTAGCGGGAATGGCCCAGTTCTTC.

A few counts support this clone. A read error may account for a junction end that differs from germline. The V gene is TRBV7-9, the J gene TRBJ1-6; 8 nucleotides match TRBD1. CDR1 and CDR2 (germline): SEHNR, FQNEAQ (reference sequence). This CDR3 comprises 14 residues. The CDR3 spells CASSLATGDSPLHF. The DNA for the CDR3 is TGTGCCAGCAGTTTAGCGACAGGGGATTCACCCCTCCACTTT.

J is TRBJ1-1 and V is TRBV6-5, with 9 bases identical to TRBD1. This CDR3 comprises 15 residues. Losses at the gene ends were 0 bases for V and 5 bases for J; bases not matched to a gene: 4. Germline CDR1 MNHEY, CDR2 SVGAGI. CDR3 bases: TGTGCCAGCAGTTACTCACAGGGGGCAGGTACTGAAGCTTTCTTT. Its translation: CASSYSQGAGTEAFF.

This clone was observed a handful of times. CDR3 bases: TGTGCCACCAGCAGCCGGACTTTTCAAGAGACCCAGTACTTC. It yields the protein CATSSRTFQETQYF. The chain links TRBV15 to TRBJ2-5, with a possible D match to TRBD2 (5 bases). The CDR3 consists of 14 residues. The V and J ends lost 3 bases and 2 bases respectively, with 10 bases between them. Germline loops: CDR1 LNHNV, CDR2 YYDKDF (reference sequence).

The V and J genes are TRBV15 and TRBJ2-5; 7 nucleotides match TRBD1. With the DNA end fitting TRBJ2-7 better, the J assignment may be wrong. CDR1 LNHNV and CDR2 YYDKDF come from the germline V gene (reference sequence). The CDR3 consists of 18 residues. The CDR3 loop is CATSTSTSRDSNRYEQYF. Written as DNA, the CDR3 is TGTGCCACCAGCACATCAACTTCCCGGGACAGTAACCGATACGAGCAGTACTTC.

This sequence joins TRBV30 and TRBJ1-3, with 7 bases lining up with TRBD1. J lost 0 bases, V lost 0 bases, and 8 bases had no gene match. This CDR3 contains 17 residues. Germline lookup yields CDR1 GTSNPN and CDR2 SVGIG (reference sequence). The CDR3 protein is CAWSVLGRGSSGNTIYF. Written as DNA, the CDR3 is TGTGCCTGGAGTGTATTGGGCAGGGGGAGCTCTGGAAACACCATATATTTT.

This sequence joins TRBV6-5 and TRBJ2-1, with 10 bases identical to TRBD1. The J segment lost 10 bases and the V segment lost 6 bases, leaving 9 bases of the junction unmatched. CDR1 is MNHEY and CDR2 is SVGAGI in the germline V gene. This CDR3 is 14 amino acids long. The CDR3 nucleotides are TGTGCCAGCAGACTCCAGACAGGGGGCAGCGAGCAGTTCTTC. This translates into CASRLQTGGSEQFF.

The rearrangement links TRBV7-2 to TRBJ2-7, with 8 bases lining up with TRBD2. The trim removed 5 bases at V and 0 bases at J, leaving 6 bases unmatched. CDR1 and CDR2 from the germline V gene are SGHTA and FQGNSA. The CDR3 loop spans 15 amino acids. The CDR3 sequence is CASSIDGRASYEQYF. CDR3 nucleotide sequence: TGTGCCAGCAGCATAGACGGGAGGGCCTCCTACGAGCAGTACTTC. The full variable domain, rest sourced from reference TRBV7-2 and TRBJ2-7, is GAGVSQSPSNKVTEKGKDVELRCDPISGHTALYWYRQSLGQGLEFLIYFQGNSAPDKSGLPSDRFSAERTGGSVSTLTIQRTQQEDSAVYLCASSIDGRASYEQYFGPGTRLTVT.

CDR3 DNA: TGTGCCAGCGGGACCGGGGGGGATGTGACCCAGTACTTC. It codes for CASGTGGDVTQYF. The J gene is TRBJ2-5, the V gene TRBV6-5; 8 bases are shared with TRBD2. This CDR3 region has 13 residues. CDR1 MNHEY and CDR2 SVGAGI come from the germline V gene. V was clipped by 8 bases and J by 7 bases; unmatched bases: 9.

The chain has TRBV7-9 and TRBJ2-1, with D uncertain. V lost 6 bases and J 7 bases, leaving 10 bases between the germline ends. This CDR3 has 12 amino acids. Germline values: CDR1 SEHNR, CDR2 FQNEAQ (reference sequence). The CDR3 DNA is TGTGCCAGCAGTTTTGCCGCGAATGAGCAGTTCTTC. It specifies CASSFAANEQFF. The full variable domain, in which reference TRBV7-9 and TRBJ2-1 provide the parts outside the CDR3, is DTGVSQNPRHKITKRGQNVTFRCDPISEHNRLYWYRQTLGQGPEFLTYFQNEAQLEKSRLLSDRFSAERPKGSFSTLEIQRTEQGDSAMYLCASSFAANEQFFGPGTRLTVL.

V usage is TRBV19 and J usage is TRBJ1-5, with 7 bases aligning to TRBD1. The CDR3 is 13 residues long. From germline, CDR1 is LNHDA and CDR2 SQIVND (reference sequence). Trimming took 10 bases from V and 6 from J; bases not matched to a gene: 9. CDR3 DNA sequence: TGTGCCACGCAGGGGGTGAGTGTTCAGCCCCAGCATTTT. Amino acids: CATQGVSVQPQHF.

The CDR3 sequence: CASSSTGTGNYEQYF. CDR3 DNA sequence: TGCGCCAGCAGCTCAACCGGGACAGGGAACTACGAGCAGTACTTC. The chain couples TRBV5-1 to TRBJ2-7, with TRBD1 matching over 9 bases. The trim removed 3 bases at V and 3 bases at J, leaving 7 bases unmatched. This CDR3 region has 15 residues. CDR1 is SGHRS and CDR2 is YFSETQ in the germline V gene.

This chain uses TRBV5-5 with TRBJ2-3, with D possibly TRBD1 on 5 matching bases. V was pared by 1 base and J by 0 bases, with 9 bases between. From germline, CDR1 is SGHKS and CDR2 YYEKEE (reference sequence). The CDR3 totals 15 residues. This CDR3 is CASSLIQGSTDTQYF. In DNA form, the CDR3 reads TGTGCCAGCAGCTTGATCCAGGGTAGCACAGATACGCAGTATTTT. Full variable domain (outside the CDR3, taken from reference TRBV5-5 and TRBJ2-3): DAGVTQSPTHLIKTRGQQVTLRCSPISGHKSVSWYQQVLGQGPQFIFQYYEKEERGRGNFPDRFSARQFPNYSSELNVNALLLGDSALYLCASSLIQGSTDTQYFGPGTRLTVL.

The CDR3 protein is CASSPGGASGYTF. CDR3 DNA sequence: TGTGCCAGCTCACCAGGGGGGGCAAGTGGCTACACCTTC. The chain carries TRBV18 and TRBJ1-2, with D maybe TRBD1 (6 bases). V was shortened by 2 bases and J by 7 bases, with 11 bases between the two germline ends. CDR3 length equals 13 residues. The germline gives CDR1 KGHSH, CDR2 LQKENI.

This chain links TRBV9 with TRBJ2-7, with a weak D call TRBD1 (6 bases). Germline-derived CDR1 and CDR2 are SGDLS and YYNGEE. The germline V and J ends were trimmed by 4 bases and 4 bases, with 18 bases remaining between them. The CDR3 runs to 15 residues. CDR3 nucleotides: TGTGCCAGCAGCCCACTGGGGACAATGGGATACGAGCAGTACTTC. Translating gives CASSPLGTMGYEQYF.

The chain uses TRBV18 and TRBJ2-3, with 13 bases aligning to TRBD2. There are 15 residues in the CDR3. Germline CDR1 is KGHSH and CDR2 is LQKENI. The V and J ends lost 6 bases and 5 bases, in that order; junction bases with no gene match: 5. The CDR3 reads CASSQTSGGLDTQYF. CDR3 sequence (DNA): TGTGCCAGCTCCCAGACTAGCGGGGGGCTAGATACGCAGTATTTT.

This chain joins TRBV7-2 and TRBJ1-1, with D possibly TRBD1 on 5 matching bases. This CDR3 comprises 14 residues. Looked up from germline, CDR1 is SGHTA and CDR2 is FQGNSA. V was trimmed by 5 bases and J by 6 bases, leaving 16 bases between them. CDR3 sequence reads: CASSQIQGVAEAFF. The CDR3 DNA reads TGTGCCAGCAGCCAAATACAAGGGGTTGCTGAAGCTTTCTTT. The variable domain in full, with the rest retrieved from reference TRBV7-2 and TRBJ1-1, is GAGVSQSPSNKVTEKGKDVELRCDPISGHTALYWYRQSLGQGLEFLIYFQGNSAPDKSGLPSDRFSAERTGGSVSTLTIQRTQQEDSAVYLCASSQIQGVAEAFFGQGTRLTVV.

The rearrangement joins TRBV4-3 to TRBJ1-5; D unclear. V shed 0 bases and J shed 12 bases, with 12 bases lying between them. CDR3 length equals 13 residues. CDR1 and CDR2 from the germline V gene are LGHNA and YSLEER. The CDR3 loop is CASSQDLEGVQHF. The CDR3 DNA sequence: TGCGCCAGCAGCCAAGATTTGGAGGGAGTCCAGCATTTT.

CDR3 nucleotides: TGTGCCAGCAAACAGGGATACAGCAATTCACCCCTCCACTTT. Translation: CASKQGYSNSPLHF. The chain is built from TRBV6-1 and TRBJ1-6; possibly TRBD1 for D (6 bases). Trimming pared 7 bases from V and 7 bases from J, leaving 14 bases between. The CDR3 consists of 14 residues. Germline V gene lookup returns CDR1 MNHNS and CDR2 SASEGT.

This chain connects TRBV7-8 to TRBJ2-5; TRBD1 agrees at 10 bases. Germline CDR1 reads SGHVS; CDR2 reads FQNEAQ. The CDR3 has 16 amino acids. V gave up 5 bases and J gave up 13 bases; unmatched junction bases: 19. CDR3: CASSHSPGQGYLNPYF. The CDR3 DNA sequence: TGTGCCAGCAGCCACTCACCGGGACAGGGGTACCTAAACCCGTACTTC.

The chain joins TRBV7-2 to TRBJ2-1, with TRBD2 as a possible D gene (6 bases). Germline CDR1 is SGHTA and CDR2 is FQGNSA. V was cut by 5 bases and J by 3 bases, with 8 bases left in between. This CDR3 spans 13 amino acids. DNA of the CDR3: TGTGCCAGCAGCCGACTAGGCTACAATGAGCAGTTCTTC. The encoded protein is CASSRLGYNEQFF.

The chain combines TRBV4-1 with TRBJ2-2, with 10 nucleotides matching TRBD2. The length of the CDR3 is 17 residues. V dropped 4 bases and J dropped 4; count of bases not matched to a gene: 9. Germline assignment: CDR1 MGHRA and CDR2 YSYEKL. In nucleotides, the CDR3 is TGCGCCAGCAGCCCCCGGACTAGCGGTCACTCCACCGGGGAGCTGTTTTTT. Translated, it gives CASSPRTSGHSTGELFF.

This chain uses TRBV29-1 with TRBJ2-1; 7 bases are shared with TRBD2. The CDR3 sequence is 14 residues long. Germline CDR1 SQVTM, CDR2 ANQGSEA. The V segment lost 5 bases and the J segment 2 bases; nucleotides outside the gene matches: 6. The CDR3 region has the DNA TGCAGCGTTTGGGGCGGGGGTACCTACAATGAGCAGTTCTTC. This codes for CSVWGGGTYNEQFF.

V usage is TRBV7-2 and J usage is TRBJ2-7; 7 bases line up with TRBD2. V shed 4 bases, J shed 0 bases, and the junction held 6 bases outside the gene matches. The germline V gene has CDR1 SGHTA and CDR2 FQGNSA. This CDR3 is built from 15 residues. This chain's CDR3 is CASSWGGGSSYEQYF. The CDR3 nucleotides read TGTGCCAGCAGCTGGGGTGGCGGGAGCTCCTACGAGCAGTACTTC. Complete variable domain (other parts from reference TRBV7-2 and TRBJ2-7): GAGVSQSPSNKVTEKGKDVELRCDPISGHTALYWYRQSLGQGLEFLIYFQGNSAPDKSGLPSDRFSAERTGGSVSTLTIQRTQQEDSAVYLCASSWGGGSSYEQYFGPGTRLTVT.